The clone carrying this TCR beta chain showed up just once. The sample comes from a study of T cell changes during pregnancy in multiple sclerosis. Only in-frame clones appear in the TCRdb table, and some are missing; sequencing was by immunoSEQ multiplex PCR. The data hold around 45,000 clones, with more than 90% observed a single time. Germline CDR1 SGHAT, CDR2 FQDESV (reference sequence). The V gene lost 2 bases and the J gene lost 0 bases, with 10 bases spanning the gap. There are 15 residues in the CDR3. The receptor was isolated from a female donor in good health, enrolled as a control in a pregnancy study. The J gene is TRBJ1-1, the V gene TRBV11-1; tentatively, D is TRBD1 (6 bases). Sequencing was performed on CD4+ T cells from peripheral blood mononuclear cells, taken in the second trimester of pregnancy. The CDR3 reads CASSLRTAMNTEAFF. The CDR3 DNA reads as TGTGCCAGCAGCTTAAGGACAGCGATGAACACTGAAGCTTTCTTT. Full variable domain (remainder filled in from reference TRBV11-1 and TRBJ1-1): EAEVAQSPRYKITEKSQAVAFWCDPISGHATLYWYRQILGQGPELLVQFQDESVVDDSQLPKDRFSAERLKGVDSTLKIQPAELGDSAMYLCASSLRTAMNTEAFFGQGTRLTVV.